The 8 T cell receptor beta chains listed next were all sequenced from one sample in a study of radiation and T cells in renal cell carcinoma. Only in-frame clones appear in the TCRdb table, and some are missing; sequencing was by immunoSEQ multiplex PCR. The sample consists of 140,000 to 150,000 clones, about 88% of them appearing once. Time point noted: baseline pretreatment blood. This sample's treatment: 15 Gy SBRT to primary tumor, nephrectomy 4 weeks later. Source: blood, taken from a patient whose treatment included radiotherapy and nephrectomy. All receptors come from a woman in her 70s with renal cell carcinoma.

V usage is TRBV29-1 and J usage is TRBJ2-2; D call uncertain. The V gene's germline CDR1 is SQVTM and CDR2 ANQGSEA. The length of the CDR3 is 13 residues. Deletions cut 3 bases from V and 0 bases from J, with 5 bases between. DNA for the CDR3: TGCAGCGTTGACGGATCGAACACCGGGGAGCTGTTTTTT. As protein: CSVDGSNTGELFF.

The chain links TRBV20-1 to TRBJ1-4; no reliable D call. V was cut by 6 bases and J by 8 bases, with 10 bases left in between. Germline V gives CDR1 DFQATT, CDR2 SNEGSKA (reference sequence). The CDR3 is 11 residues long. CDR3 region: CSARDGEKLFF. The CDR3, as DNA: TGCAGTGCACGTGATGGGGAAAAACTGTTTTTT.

The chain links TRBV28 to TRBJ2-3; 7 positions match TRBD1. This CDR3 region has 15 residues. The J segment lost 2 bases and the V segment lost 3 bases, leaving 5 bases of the junction unmatched. The V gene's germline CDR1 is MDHEN and CDR2 SYDVKM. CDR3 DNA sequence: TGTGCCAGCAGTTTGACAGGGATCCACACAGATACGCAGTATTTT. Translating it yields CASSLTGIHTDTQYF.

The chain links TRBV2 to TRBJ2-1, with unresolved D. This CDR3 has 11 residues. Germline V gives CDR1 SNHLY, CDR2 FYNNEI. V gave up 7 bases and J gave up 8 bases, with 9 bases separating them. The CDR3 loop is CASILGYEQFF. The CDR3, as DNA: TGTGCCAGCATCCTAGGGTATGAGCAGTTCTTC.

The chain joins TRBV4-3 to TRBJ2-1; D remains unclear. CDR1 LGHNA and CDR2 YSLEER come from the germline V gene. V lost 4 bases and J lost 4, with 11 bases in between. The CDR3 contains 14 residues. Here the CDR3 DNA reads TGCGCCAGCAGCCCAGACATAGGTTACAATGAGCAGTTCTTC. Amino acid sequence: CASSPDIGYNEQFF.

V usage is TRBV4-3 and J usage is TRBJ1-2, with D perhaps TRBD1 (5 bases). The CDR3 is made up of 15 amino acids. In germline, CDR1 is LGHNA, CDR2 YSLEER. V was shortened by 1 base and J by 0 bases, with 9 bases between the two germline ends. CDR3 in amino acids: CASSQGTGANYGYTF. CDR3 nucleotide sequence: TGCGCCAGCAGCCAAGGAACAGGAGCTAACTATGGCTACACCTTC.

This clone appeared a single time. The CDR3 loop reads CASSADRSPNQPQHF. The CDR3 coding sequence is TGTGCCAGCAGCGCGGACAGGTCCCCTAATCAGCCCCAGCATTTT. This chain links TRBV7-8 with TRBJ1-5; 7 nucleotides align to TRBD1. From germline, CDR1 is SGHVS and CDR2 FQNEAQ. Trimming at V came to 5 bases and at J to 4 bases, leaving 8 bases not matched to a gene. The CDR3 has 15 amino acids.

The CDR3 DNA follows: TGTGCCAGCAGCCCCGGGACATCGAATTTATGGGACACTGAAGCTTTCTTT. The encoded protein is CASSPGTSNLWDTEAFF. The chain employs TRBV11-3 and TRBJ1-1; a weak D match, TRBD1 (6 bases). The CDR3 spans 17 residues. V was trimmed by 5 bases and J by 3 bases, leaving 22 bases between them. CDR1 SGHNT and CDR2 YENEEA come from the germline V gene.